This T cell receptor beta chain was retrieved from a study of CD8+ T cells in alopecia areata. The overall study: Each of the treated patients was given oral tofacitinib, 5 to 10 mg twice daily, for moderate-to-severe alopecia areata.

Sequencing used cDNA as its template, made by extracting RNA and reverse transcribing it. Repertoires were generated with immunoSEQ multiplex PCR, while TCRdb's copy carries only in-frame clones and drops some. The sample carries more than 75,000 clones, 41% recorded once. This CDR3 has 12 residues. Trimming removed 2 bases from V and 5 bases from J, with 5 bases in between. The germline V gene has CDR1 SGHRS and CDR2 YFSETQ. The gene calls are TRBV5-1 and TRBJ2-1; unclear D gene. This clonotype was obtained from a human donor with alopecia areata. Input material: CD4+ T cells sorted from blood. The DNA for the CDR3 is TGCGCCAGCAGCTTCCAGAACAATGAGCAGTTCTTC. Protein sequence: CASSFQNNEQFF.